This TCR beta chain was sequenced during a study of HIV-infected children after antiretroviral therapy interruption. Study information: EBV and CMV exposure was recorded in most children. Samples from the continuous-treatment group were taken at weeks 0, 48 and 150.

The TCR library was built from RNA with a 3' RACE protocol and unique molecular identifiers. From the 3' RACE reads, TCRdb called clonotypes with MiXCR, one entry per CDR3 protein. The sample contains some 90,000 distinct CDR3 sequences, 5.5% to 8.5% of which appear only once. V shed 4 bases and J shed 5 bases, with 17 bases lying between them. The CDR3 length is 15 residues. Per germline, CDR1 MGHDK and CDR2 SYGVNS. Study-level points and caveats: By the end of treatment interruption, naive CD4+ clonality (Gini) increased.

To note about this clonotype: Its target is unknown.

Regarding treatment: PENTA 11 planned treatment interruption arm or continuous ART arm. Here the sequenced sample was CD45RA+ CD4+ T cells from PBMCs, pooled from several time points, taken from a donor given antiretroviral therapy, either interrupted or continuous. Subset indicated: naive CD4+ CD45RA+ CD45RO- T cells. The chain carries TRBV25-1 and TRBJ1-1; D is unresolved. The receptor's source is a pool of human donors with HIV. CDR3 coding DNA: TGTGCCAGCAGTGCTCTTCTGGGGAGGAGAACTGAAGCTTTCTTT. Translated: CASSALLGRRTEAFF.